Presented here are 2 T cell receptor beta chains from one specimen sequenced in a study of T cells in Graves' hyperthyroidism and ophthalmopathy. The investigators amplified TCR beta CDR3 regions from RNA transcripts. TCR CDR3 underwent first-round RT-PCR with the HTBI primer set. Using its own MiXCR run on the multiplex PCR reads, TCRdb lists one record per CDR3 protein. The table has roughly 640,000 distinct CDR3 sequences, approximately 15% seen once; the top ten hold around 3.3%. Sequencing was performed on blood. These receptors all come from a woman in her thirties or forties with Graves' ophthalmopathy.

This clonotype was picked up many times. This rearrangement joins TRBV12-3 or TRBV12-4 to TRBJ1-1; weak D call: TRBD1 (5 bases). V lost 3 bases, J lost 4 bases, and 12 bases lay in between. The CDR3 sequence is 14 residues long. CDR3 residues: CASSLGQGVTEAFF. CDR3 coding DNA: TGTGCCAGCAGTTTGGGGCAGGGAGTCACTGAAGCTTTCTTT.

The rearrangement joins TRBV3-1 to TRBJ1-1; 8 bases line up with TRBD1. The germline V gene encodes CDR1 LGHDT and CDR2 YNNKEL (reference sequence). Germline trimming cut 3 bases from V and 9 bases from J; bases unmatched to any gene: 12. The CDR3 extends over 15 amino acids. As DNA, the CDR3 is TGTGCCAGCAGCCATTCGGACAGGGCAGGGGGAAAAGCTTTCTTT. Translation gives CASSHSDRAGGKAFF.